This record concerns one T cell receptor (beta chain) sequence. Its antigen remains unknown. TCRdb ran MiXCR on the RT-PCR reads and lists one entry per CDR3 protein. The table includes about half a million distinct CDR3 sequences, over 25% detected once. The CDR3 is 15 amino acids. J gave up 7 bases and V 3 bases, and 9 bases lay outside the gene matches. Germline loops: CDR1 SGHVS, CDR2 FQNEAQ. This specimen comes from a study of response to subunit inactivated influenza vaccine. Whole-study results and caveats: With each seasonal influenza vaccination, the authors suggested, few new T cells are recruited.

The clonotype originates from a middle-aged man who received an inactivated influenza vaccine. The sample in question was CD4+ T cells sorted from PBMCs, obtained about 5 days after vaccination. The J gene is TRBJ2-1, the V gene TRBV7-8; 7 bases agree with TRBD2. In nucleotides, the CDR3 is TGTGCCAGCAGCTTTAGCGGGTCACAGGTGAATGAGCAGTTCTTC. Translation gives CASSFSGSQVNEQFF.